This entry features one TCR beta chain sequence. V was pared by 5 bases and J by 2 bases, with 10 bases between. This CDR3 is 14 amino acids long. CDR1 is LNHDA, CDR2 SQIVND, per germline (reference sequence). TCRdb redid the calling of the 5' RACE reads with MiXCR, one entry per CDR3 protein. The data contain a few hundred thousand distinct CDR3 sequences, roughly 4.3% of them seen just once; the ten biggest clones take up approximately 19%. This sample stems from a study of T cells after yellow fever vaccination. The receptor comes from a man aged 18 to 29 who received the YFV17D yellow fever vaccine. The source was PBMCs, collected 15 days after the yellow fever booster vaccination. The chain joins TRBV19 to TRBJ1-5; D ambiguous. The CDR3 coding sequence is TGTGCCAGTAGTCCCCCGGCGGGCAATCAGCCCCAGCATTTT. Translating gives CASSPPAGNQPQHF.